This is a list of T cell receptor beta chains from one sample in a study of blood T cell repertoires in COVID-19. The table came from immunoSEQ multiplex PCR; TCRdb's copy has only in-frame clones and leaves some out. The repertoire holds around 25,000 clones, approximately 90% seen once, with approximately 2.8% in the top ten. The sample taken for sequencing was peripheral blood. Every receptor here comes from a human donor in a cohort sampled during active COVID-19. Both conserved end residues are part of each CDR3. A D gene is named only where the DNA matches it firmly. Size values are once, few and many counts, or a class for expanded clones, and some rows have none.

v_call: TRBV5-3; j_call: TRBJ2-1; d_call: .; clone_size: .; cdr3_aa: CARSLEGDNEQFF; cdr3_nt: TGTGCCAGAAGCTTGGAGGGAGACAATGAGCAGTTCTTC
v_call: TRBV20-1; j_call: TRBJ2-1; d_call: .; clone_size: once; cdr3_aa: CSASIRDEQFF; cdr3_nt: TGCAGTGCTAGTATTCGTGATGAGCAGTTCTTC
v_call: TRBV6-6; j_call: TRBJ1-1; d_call: .; clone_size: .; cdr3_aa: CASSYSKGGMAFF; cdr3_nt: TGTGCCAGCAGTTACTCGAAAGGGGGTATGGCTTTCTTT
v_call: TRBV2; j_call: TRBJ1-1; d_call: .; clone_size: .; cdr3_aa: CASSEMLGRGFGTEAFF; cdr3_nt: TGTGCCAGCAGTGAAATGTTGGGGAGGGGTTTTGGCACTGAAGCTTTCTTT
v_call: TRBV5-4; j_call: TRBJ2-1; d_call: TRBD2; clone_size: .; cdr3_aa: CASSLDPSGGYNEQFF; cdr3_nt: TGTGCCAGCAGCTTGGATCCTAGCGGGGGGTACAATGAGCAGTTCTTC
v_call: TRBV7-8; j_call: TRBJ1-2; d_call: TRBD1; clone_size: .; cdr3_aa: CASSKGQGAIGYTF; cdr3_nt: TGTGCCAGCAGCAAAGGACAGGGGGCGATTGGCTACACCTTC
v_call: TRBV2; j_call: TRBJ2-3; d_call: .; clone_size: once; cdr3_aa: CASTAGDTQYF; cdr3_nt: TGTGCCAGCACCGCGGGAGATACGCAGTATTTT
v_call: TRBV5-4; j_call: TRBJ2-7; d_call: TRBD2; clone_size: .; cdr3_aa: CASSLASGGGYEQYF; cdr3_nt: TGTGCCAGCAGCTTGGCTAGCGGGGGGGGGTACGAGCAGTACTTC
v_call: TRBV6-5; j_call: TRBJ2-7; d_call: TRBD2; clone_size: .; cdr3_aa: CASSYTGLAEDEQYF; cdr3_nt: TGTGCCAGCAGTTATACGGGACTAGCGGAGGACGAGCAGTACTTC
v_call: TRBV2; j_call: TRBJ2-1; d_call: .; clone_size: .; cdr3_aa: CASSEPDEQFF; cdr3_nt: TGTGCCAGCAGTGAACCGGATGAGCAGTTCTTC
v_call: TRBV27; j_call: TRBJ1-2; d_call: .; clone_size: .; cdr3_aa: CASSPDRIYGYTF; cdr3_nt: TGTGCCAGCAGCCCCGACAGGATCTATGGCTACACCTTC
v_call: TRBV30; j_call: TRBJ2-1; d_call: .; clone_size: once; cdr3_aa: CAHGNGVGNEQFF; cdr3_nt: TGTGCCCACGGGAACGGGGTAGGCAATGAGCAGTTCTTC
v_call: TRBV11-2; j_call: TRBJ2-7; d_call: .; clone_size: .; cdr3_aa: CASSLDYGEGVHEQYF; cdr3_nt: TGTGCCAGCAGCTTAGATTATGGAGAGGGAGTCCACGAGCAGTACTTC
v_call: TRBV28; j_call: TRBJ2-5; d_call: TRBD2; clone_size: .; cdr3_aa: CASSGWTSGKETQYF; cdr3_nt: TGTGCCAGCAGTGGATGGACTAGCGGGAAAGAGACCCAGTACTTC
v_call: TRBV19; j_call: TRBJ1-1; d_call: .; clone_size: .; cdr3_aa: CASSIKQAPNTEAFF; cdr3_nt: TGTGCCAGTAGTATTAAGCAGGCACCTAACACTGAAGCTTTCTTT
v_call: TRBV7-2; j_call: TRBJ2-1; d_call: TRBD2; clone_size: few; cdr3_aa: CASSQGSGGYNEQFF; cdr3_nt: TGTGCCAGCAGCCAAGGTAGCGGGGGCTACAATGAGCAGTTCTTC
v_call: TRBV28; j_call: TRBJ2-2; d_call: .; clone_size: .; cdr3_aa: CASRVKGTGELFF; cdr3_nt: TGTGCCAGCAGGGTAAAGGGGACCGGGGAGCTGTTTTTT
v_call: TRBV7-6; j_call: TRBJ1-1; d_call: TRBD1; clone_size: once; cdr3_aa: CASSLEDRGRAEAFF; cdr3_nt: TGTGCCAGCAGCTTAGAAGACAGGGGACGGGCTGAAGCTTTCTTT
v_call: TRBV2; j_call: TRBJ1-6; d_call: TRBD1; clone_size: .; cdr3_aa: CASSVETGYNSPLHF; cdr3_nt: TGTGCCAGCAGTGTAGAGACAGGGTATAATTCACCCCTCCACTTT
v_call: TRBV27; j_call: TRBJ1-4; d_call: .; clone_size: few; cdr3_aa: CASSLYGGGEKLFF; cdr3_nt: TGTGCCAGCAGTTTATATGGTGGCGGTGAAAAACTGTTTTTT
v_call: TRBV7-9; j_call: TRBJ2-1; d_call: TRBD1; clone_size: .; cdr3_aa: CASSFGNRGRSYNEQFF; cdr3_nt: TGTGCCAGCAGCTTTGGCAACAGGGGGCGCTCCTACAATGAGCAGTTCTTC
v_call: TRBV11-2; j_call: TRBJ2-7; d_call: .; clone_size: .; cdr3_aa: CASSLGLYSEQYF; cdr3_nt: TGTGCCAGCAGCTTAGGTCTGTATTCCGAGCAGTACTTC
v_call: TRBV4-2; j_call: TRBJ1-1; d_call: .; clone_size: .; cdr3_aa: CASSQAGESEAFF; cdr3_nt: TGTGCCAGCAGCCAAGCAGGGGAGTCTGAAGCTTTCTTT
v_call: TRBV18; j_call: TRBJ2-7; d_call: .; clone_size: .; cdr3_aa: CASSPDNSYEQYF; cdr3_nt: TGTGCCAGCTCACCCGACAACTCCTACGAGCAGTACTTC
v_call: TRBV24-1; j_call: TRBJ2-2; d_call: TRBD1; clone_size: .; cdr3_aa: CATSDTGANTGELFF; cdr3_nt: TGTGCCACCAGTGATACAGGGGCGAACACCGGGGAGCTGTTTTTT
v_call: TRBV3-1/TRBV3-2; j_call: TRBJ2-2; d_call: .; clone_size: .; cdr3_aa: CASSQDAAAPTGELFF; cdr3_nt: TGTGCCAGCAGCCAAGATGCGGCAGCCCCCACCGGGGAGCTGTTTTTT
v_call: TRBV13; j_call: TRBJ2-4; d_call: .; clone_size: .; cdr3_aa: CASSLRDLAPGGKNIQYF; cdr3_nt: TGTGCCAGCAGCCTTCGTGATCTAGCGCCAGGGGGCAAAAACATTCAGTACTTC
v_call: TRBV6-1; j_call: TRBJ1-1; d_call: .; clone_size: .; cdr3_aa: CASSVHGGRAGGGTEAFF; cdr3_nt: TGTGCCAGCAGTGTCCACGGCGGAAGGGCGGGGGGCGGCACTGAAGCTTTCTTT
v_call: TRBV6-1; j_call: TRBJ1-6; d_call: TRBD1; clone_size: .; cdr3_aa: CASTENRGRGDNSPLHF; cdr3_nt: TGTGCCAGCACTGAGAACAGGGGTAGGGGCGATAATTCACCCCTCCACTTT
v_call: TRBV7-9; j_call: TRBJ2-5; d_call: .; clone_size: .; cdr3_aa: CASSLKGGAFETQYF; cdr3_nt: TGTGCCAGCAGCTTAAAAGGGGGGGCCTTTGAGACCCAGTACTTC
v_call: TRBV7-3; j_call: TRBJ2-2; d_call: .; clone_size: .; cdr3_aa: CASSYTGFSTAGELFF; cdr3_nt: TGTGCCAGCAGCTATACAGGGTTTTCTACCGCCGGGGAGCTGTTTTTT
v_call: TRBV4-1; j_call: TRBJ2-7; d_call: .; clone_size: once; cdr3_aa: CASSQPHFPYEQYF; cdr3_nt: TGCGCCAGCAGCCAACCACATTTTCCTTACGAGCAGTACTTC
v_call: TRBV5-6; j_call: TRBJ2-7; d_call: .; clone_size: .; cdr3_aa: CASSFGRGYEQYF; cdr3_nt: TGTGCCAGCAGCTTCGGCAGGGGTTACGAGCAGTACTTC
v_call: TRBV19; j_call: TRBJ2-3; d_call: .; clone_size: .; cdr3_aa: CASSRESTDTQYF; cdr3_nt: TGTGCCAGTAGCCGGGAGTCCACAGATACGCAGTATTTT
v_call: TRBV6-4; j_call: TRBJ2-2; d_call: TRBD1; clone_size: .; cdr3_aa: CASSATGDTGELFF; cdr3_nt: TGTGCCAGCAGTGCGACAGGGGACACCGGGGAGCTGTTTTTT
v_call: TRBV7-8; j_call: TRBJ1-1; d_call: .; clone_size: .; cdr3_aa: CASSLVQGTNTEAFF; cdr3_nt: TGTGCCAGCAGCTTAGTTCAGGGAACGAACACTGAAGCTTTCTTT
v_call: TRBV6-5; j_call: TRBJ1-1; d_call: .; clone_size: .; cdr3_aa: CASTSSGGPTEAFF; cdr3_nt: TGTGCCAGCACCTCTTCCGGGGGACCGACTGAAGCTTTCTTT
v_call: TRBV7-8; j_call: TRBJ2-2; d_call: TRBD2; clone_size: .; cdr3_aa: CASSAGLAETGELFF; cdr3_nt: TGTGCCAGCAGCGCCGGACTAGCGGAAACCGGGGAGCTGTTTTTT
v_call: TRBV11-2; j_call: TRBJ2-2; d_call: .; clone_size: .; cdr3_aa: CASSQDRHTGELFF; cdr3_nt: TGTGCCAGCAGCCAGGACAGACACACCGGGGAGCTGTTTTTT
v_call: TRBV28; j_call: TRBJ1-2; d_call: .; clone_size: .; cdr3_aa: CASSSDSSYGYTF; cdr3_nt: TGTGCCAGCAGCTCGGATTCTAGCTATGGCTACACCTTC
v_call: TRBV18; j_call: TRBJ2-1; d_call: .; clone_size: few; cdr3_aa: CASSNRQSISYNEQFF; cdr3_nt: TGTGCCAGCTCAAATCGACAGTCAATCTCCTACAATGAGCAGTTCTTC
v_call: TRBV9; j_call: TRBJ2-7; d_call: .; clone_size: few; cdr3_aa: CASSVAANHRDEQYF; cdr3_nt: TGTGCCAGCAGCGTAGCCGCCAACCACCGCGACGAGCAGTACTTC
v_call: TRBV9; j_call: TRBJ2-5; d_call: .; clone_size: .; cdr3_aa: CASSSLGGRETQYF; cdr3_nt: TGTGCCAGCAGCTCCCTAGGGGGTCGGGAGACCCAGTACTTC
v_call: TRBV27; j_call: TRBJ1-2; d_call: TRBD1; clone_size: .; cdr3_aa: CASSLFGTGNGYTF; cdr3_nt: TGTGCCAGCAGTTTATTCGGGACAGGAAATGGCTACACCTTC
v_call: TRBV7-2; j_call: TRBJ1-5; d_call: TRBD1; clone_size: .; cdr3_aa: CASSHRTGPYSNQPQHF; cdr3_nt: TGTGCCAGCAGCCACAGGACAGGACCTTATAGCAATCAGCCCCAGCATTTT
v_call: TRBV30; j_call: TRBJ1-6; d_call: TRBD1; clone_size: .; cdr3_aa: CAWRDRAQSPLHF; cdr3_nt: TGTGCCTGGAGGGACAGGGCGCAATCACCCCTCCACTTT
v_call: TRBV2; j_call: TRBJ1-2; d_call: TRBD1; clone_size: .; cdr3_aa: CASSPGQGRDSCTF; cdr3_nt: TGTGCCAGCAGTCCCGGACAGGGGCGAGATAGTTGCACCTTC
v_call: TRBV7-6; j_call: TRBJ2-2; d_call: .; clone_size: .; cdr3_aa: CASSLAFFVHENTGELFF; cdr3_nt: TGTGCCAGCAGCTTAGCGTTTTTCGTACACGAGAACACCGGGGAGCTGTTTTTT
v_call: TRBV6-5; j_call: TRBJ2-7; d_call: TRBD1; clone_size: .; cdr3_aa: CASSPRDRSEQYF; cdr3_nt: TGTGCCAGCAGTCCCCGGGACAGGTCCGAGCAGTACTTC
v_call: TRBV19; j_call: TRBJ1-5; d_call: .; clone_size: .; cdr3_aa: CASSAAQGIGADSNQPQHF; cdr3_nt: TGTGCCAGTAGTGCCGCCCAGGGTATTGGGGCCGATAGCAATCAGCCCCAGCATTTT
v_call: TRBV6-5; j_call: TRBJ2-7; d_call: TRBD1; clone_size: .; cdr3_aa: CASMTGPSEEQYF; cdr3_nt: TGTGCCAGCATGACAGGGCCTAGTGAGGAGCAGTACTTC
v_call: TRBV9; j_call: TRBJ1-5; d_call: TRBD1; clone_size: .; cdr3_aa: CASSLRQGSQPQHF; cdr3_nt: TGTGCCAGCAGCTTGAGACAGGGGAGTCAGCCCCAGCATTTT
v_call: TRBV6-5; j_call: TRBJ1-2; d_call: .; clone_size: .; cdr3_aa: CASNRDTNYGYTF; cdr3_nt: TGTGCCAGCAATCGGGACACCAACTATGGCTACACCTTC